These 31 T cell receptor beta chains came from one sample sequenced in a study of blood T cell repertoires in COVID-19. Using immunoSEQ multiplex PCR, the repertoire was profiled, and TCRdb retains in-frame clones only, with some absent. This table holds some 100,000 clones, roughly 80% found once. The specimen sequenced was peripheral blood. Receptors were obtained from a woman in her 70s with acute or convalescent COVID-19.

V and J are TRBV3-1 (or the pseudogene TRBV3-2) and TRBJ2-2, with D tentatively TRBD2 (5 bases). CDR1 and CDR2 (germline): LGHDT, YNNKEL (reference sequence). The V end was cut by 1 base, the J end by 7 bases, with 13 bases between. This CDR3 is built from 15 residues. CDR3 sequence: CASSQVELVGGELFF. Written as DNA, the CDR3 is TGTGCCAGCAGCCAAGTGGAACTAGTTGGCGGGGAGCTGTTTTTT.

There are a few counts of this clone. The chain links TRBV7-2 to TRBJ1-5; no definite D call. V lost 2 bases and J 7 bases, leaving 15 bases between the germline ends. The CDR3 has 15 residues. CDR1 SGHTA and CDR2 FQGNSA come from the germline V gene. CDR3 bases: TGTGCCAGCAGCTTATCCCTAGGTGCGAAACAGCCCCAGCATTTT. Translation gives CASSLSLGAKQPQHF.

The chain combines TRBV9 with TRBJ1-4; D may be TRBD1 (6 bases). The CDR3 totals 14 residues. Looked up from germline, CDR1 is SGDLS and CDR2 is YYNGEE. V lost 7 bases to trimming and J lost 6 bases, with 16 bases between them. The CDR3 reads CASAPGATDEKLFF. In nucleotides, the CDR3 is TGTGCCAGCGCCCCAGGGGCCACTGATGAAAAACTGTTTTTT. The full variable domain, completed using reference TRBV9 and TRBJ1-4, is DSGVTQTPKHLITATGQRVTLRCSPRSGDLSVYWYQQSLDQGLQFLIQYYNGEERAKGNILERFSAQQFPDLHSELNLSSLELGDSALYFCASAPGATDEKLFFGSGTQLSVL.

This clone was recorded only once. This chain links TRBV6-5 with TRBJ2-1; the D gene is possibly TRBD2 (5 bases). V lost 6 bases, J lost 10 bases, and 19 bases lay in between. Germline-derived CDR1 and CDR2 are MNHEY and SVGAGI. The CDR3 loop spans 14 amino acids. The CDR3 sequence: CASSSGPNRGEQFF. The CDR3 nucleotides read TGTGCCAGCAGCAGCGGACCGAATCGGGGAGAGCAGTTCTTC.

The rearrangement links TRBV23-1 to TRBJ2-7; tentative D call: TRBD2 (7 bases). TRBV23-1 is sorted into the ORF group, with uncertain function. The ends were cut back, 9 bases at V and 3 bases at J, with 18 bases in the middle. The CDR3 is 14 amino acids. CDR3 in DNA: TGCGCCAGGATGACGTCGGGGGGCAACTACGAGCAGTACGTC. It encodes CARMTSGGNYEQYV.

This chain joins TRBV3-1 (or the pseudogene TRBV3-2) and TRBJ2-3, with 9 bases matching TRBD2. Germline CDR1 LGHDT, CDR2 YNNKEL (reference sequence). V gave up 2 bases and J gave up 1 base; unmatched junction bases: 1. The CDR3 is made up of 15 amino acids. CDR3 DNA: TGTGCCAGCAGCCAATCTAGCGGGGGCACAGATACGCAGTATTTT. Protein sequence: CASSQSSGGTDTQYF.

V usage is TRBV27 and J usage is TRBJ1-2; no clear D gene. This CDR3 comprises 12 residues. CDR1 and CDR2 from the germline V gene are MNHEY and SMNVEV (reference sequence). The germline V and J ends were trimmed by 4 bases and 8 bases, with 11 bases remaining between them. Here the CDR3 reads CASSSPYQGYTF. The CDR3 coding sequence is TGTGCCAGCAGTTCACCTTATCAGGGCTACACCTTC.

As DNA, the CDR3 is TGTGCCAGCAGCTCTACAGGGCTTGGGGGAGAGACCCAGTACTTC. Translating gives CASSSTGLGGETQYF. The rearrangement joins TRBV3-1 (or the pseudogene TRBV3-2) to TRBJ2-5, with a weak D call TRBD1 (6 bases). The V end lost 5 bases, the J end lost 4 bases, and 17 bases lay between the germline ends. Germline assignment: CDR1 LGHDT and CDR2 YNNKEL (reference sequence). The CDR3 extends over 15 amino acids.

J is TRBJ1-5 and V is TRBV6-5; a possible D gene is TRBD1 (6 bases). CDR1 is MNHEY and CDR2 is SVGAGI in the germline V gene. This CDR3 region has 16 residues. The ends were cut back, 0 bases at V and 1 base at J, with 10 bases in the middle. This chain's CDR3 is CASSYSTGLSNQPQHF. The DNA of the CDR3 is TGTGCCAGCAGTTACTCCACAGGGTTGAGCAATCAGCCCCAGCATTTT.

The chain has TRBV19 and TRBJ2-1, with D possibly being TRBD1 (5 bases). Trimming stripped 5 bases from V and 0 bases from J, with 11 bases between. This CDR3 is built from 15 residues. Germline values: CDR1 LNHDA, CDR2 SQIVND (reference sequence). The CDR3 loop reads CASSLQDNSYNEQFF. CDR3 nucleotides: TGTGCCAGTAGTCTACAGGATAACTCCTACAATGAGCAGTTCTTC.

The chain recombines TRBV24-1 with TRBJ1-1, with a weak D call TRBD1 (5 bases). The V end was cut by 12 bases, the J end by 4 bases, with 17 bases between. The CDR3 runs to 13 residues. Germline V gene data show CDR1 as KGHDR and CDR2 as SFDVKD. The CDR3 DNA reads as TGTGCCCTGACGGGGGGAGGAGGCACTGAAGCTTTCTTT. Its protein is CALTGGGGTEAFF.

The CDR3 region has the DNA TGTGCCAGCAGGCCGGGACAGGGCGCTGAAGCTTTCTTT. Translating gives CASRPGQGAEAFF. The chain uses TRBV6-5 and TRBJ1-1, with 9 nucleotides matching TRBD1. The CDR3 has 13 residues. Germline CDR1 reads MNHEY; CDR2 reads SVGAGI. V gave up 6 bases and J gave up 6 bases; unmatched junction bases: 5.

This CDR3 is CASRGGNEKLFF. CDR3 coding DNA: TGTGCCAGCAGGGGGGGTAATGAAAAACTGTTTTTT. The chain uses TRBV28 and TRBJ1-4; D is perhaps TRBD1 (5 bases). CDR1 and CDR2 from the germline V gene are MDHEN and SYDVKM. Trimming cost V 6 bases and J 4 bases, with 6 bases left between them. The CDR3 covers 12 residues.

The CDR3 coding sequence is TGTGCCAGCAAATACAGGGTAGGAGATACGCAGTATTTT. It encodes CASKYRVGDTQYF. The chain joins TRBV3-1 (or the pseudogene TRBV3-2) to TRBJ2-3; possibly TRBD1 for D (6 bases). Deletions cut 7 bases from V and 5 bases from J, with 13 bases between. Germline-derived CDR1 and CDR2 are LGHDT and YNNKEL (reference sequence). The CDR3 extends over 13 amino acids.

The chain joins TRBV5-1 to TRBJ1-5; 7 nucleotides line up with TRBD1. With V trimmed by 4 bases and J by 5 bases, 6 bases remained unmatched. This CDR3 comprises 14 residues. The germline CDR1 and CDR2 sequences are SGHRS and YFSETQ. CDR3 sequence (DNA): TGCGCCAGCAGCATAGACAGGGACCATCAGCCCCAGCATTTT. It codes for CASSIDRDHQPQHF. Together with reference TRBV5-1 and TRBJ1-5, the CDR3 gives the full variable domain: KAGVTQTPRYLIKTRGQQVTLSCSPISGHRSVSWYQQTPGQGLQFLFEYFSETQRNKGNFPGRFSGRQFSNSRSEMNVSTLELGDSALYLCASSIDRDHQPQHFGDGTRLSIL.

The chain combines TRBV7-9 with TRBJ2-7; 9 nucleotides align to TRBD2. Per germline, CDR1 SEHNR and CDR2 FQNEAQ (reference sequence). V trimming: 4 bases; J trimming: 1 base; junction bases outside the gene matches: 8. The CDR3 is 16 residues long. CDR3: CASSSYIAGASYEQYV. DNA for the CDR3: TGTGCCAGCAGCTCCTATATAGCGGGGGCGTCCTACGAGCAGTACGTC.

This clone was detected only a few times. An end of the junction differs from the germline gene, which may be a read error. CDR3 nucleotide sequence: TGTGCCAGCAGCGAAGGACAGGTTAGGAAAGCTTTCTTT. Protein: CASSEGQVRKAFF. This chain uses TRBV6-1 with TRBJ1-1, with 7 bases matching TRBD1. The CDR3 is made up of 13 amino acids. From germline, CDR1 is MNHNS and CDR2 SASEGT.

The rearrangement links TRBV19 to TRBJ1-4; 7 bases fit TRBD1. The CDR3 runs to 15 residues. V was clipped by 5 bases and J by 8 bases; unmatched bases: 11. CDR1 is LNHDA, CDR2 SQIVND, per germline (reference sequence). Written as DNA, the CDR3 is TGTGCCAGTAGTCCGACAGGGACAGCGTGGGAAAAACTGTTTTTT. Protein: CASSPTGTAWEKLFF.

The genes are TRBV18 and TRBJ1-2, with TRBD1 matching 9 bases. The CDR3 contains 18 residues. Germline V CDR1 and CDR2: KGHSH, LQKENI. The V gene end was trimmed by 0 bases and the J gene end by 5 bases; junction bases not matched to a gene: 13. CDR3 amino acids: CASSPPGRTGQGYYGYTF. As DNA, the CDR3 is TGTGCCAGCTCACCACCTGGGAGGACGGGACAGGGTTATTATGGCTACACCTTC.

In its sample, this clone was seen a few times. The chain recombines TRBV28 with TRBJ1-5; D is ambiguous. Germline V gene lookup returns CDR1 MDHEN and CDR2 SYDVKM. V dropped 5 bases and J dropped 4 bases, with 15 bases sitting between them. The CDR3 extends over 15 amino acids. The CDR3 nucleotides read TGTGCCAGCAGTCCCTTAGGAGGGAGTAATCAGCCCCAGCATTTT. This translates into CASSPLGGSNQPQHF.

The count of this clone is one. This chain uses TRBV7-3 with TRBJ2-1; 8 bases are shared with TRBD2. CDR1 SGHTA and CDR2 FQGTGA come from the germline V gene. This CDR3 has 16 amino acids. V dropped 2 bases and J dropped 7; count of bases not matched to a gene: 10. CDR3 amino acids: CASSLSGAGVGNEQFF. In DNA, the CDR3 is TGTGCCAGCAGCTTATCCGGAGCGGGGGTTGGAAATGAGCAGTTCTTC.

This clone was seen just once. The CDR3 DNA follows: TGTGCCAGCAGCGTGAGACAGGGGAACCAAGAGACCCAGTACTTC. Its translation: CASSVRQGNQETQYF. This chain connects TRBV9 to TRBJ2-5; 8 nucleotides agree with TRBD1. The CDR3 totals 15 residues. V dropped 2 bases and J dropped 0; count of bases not matched to a gene: 3. Germline V CDR1 and CDR2: SGDLS, YYNGEE. The complete variable domain, with remaining parts taken from reference TRBV9 and TRBJ2-5, reads DSGVTQTPKHLITATGQRVTLRCSPRSGDLSVYWYQQSLDQGLQFLIQYYNGEERAKGNILERFSAQQFPDLHSELNLSSLELGDSALYFCASSVRQGNQETQYFGPGTRLLVL.

This chain's CDR3 is CASSMPGGYQPQHF. CDR3 sequence (DNA): TGTGCCAGTAGTATGCCCGGGGGGTATCAGCCCCAGCATTTT. The chain joins TRBV19 to TRBJ1-5; possibly TRBD1 for D (5 bases). There are 14 residues in the CDR3. Germline values: CDR1 LNHDA, CDR2 SQIVND (reference sequence). V shed 3 bases and J shed 5 bases, with 11 bases lying between them.

The gene calls are TRBV6-5 and TRBJ1-5; a weak D match, TRBD1 (6 bases). V lost 9 bases, J lost 1 base, and 13 bases lay in between. The germline V gene encodes CDR1 MNHEY and CDR2 SVGAGI. The CDR3 covers 14 residues. The DNA for the CDR3 is TGTGCCAGTTGGGGGCAGGCCAGCAATCAGCCCCAGCATTTT. This sequence encodes CASWGQASNQPQHF.

J is TRBJ1-2 and V is TRBV2; no clear D gene. Trimming took 7 bases from V and 7 from J, leaving 7 bases between them. CDR1 SNHLY and CDR2 FYNNEI come from the germline V gene. The CDR3 has 10 residues. CDR3 residues: CASNGVGYTF. Here the CDR3 DNA reads TGTGCCAGCAACGGGGTTGGCTACACCTTC. The full variable domain, rest sourced from reference TRBV2 and TRBJ1-2, is EPEVTQTPSHQVTQMGQEVILRCVPISNHLYFYWYRQILGQKVEFLVSFYNNEISEKSEIFDDQFSVERPDGSNFTLKIRSTKLEDSAMYFCASNGVGYTFGSGTRLTVV.

This rearrangement joins TRBV7-9 to TRBJ1-1; no reliable D call. Germline values: CDR1 SEHNR, CDR2 FQNEAQ (reference sequence). The CDR3 length is 12 residues. Trimming took off 5 bases at V and 4 bases at J, with 8 bases between the two ends. CDR3 nucleotide sequence: TGTGCCAGCAGCGTGCGAGGCACTGAAGCTTTCTTT. Protein product: CASSVRGTEAFF.

The rearrangement uses TRBV9 and TRBJ1-2; D might be TRBD1 (6 bases). Germline CDR1 reads SGDLS; CDR2 reads YYNGEE. This CDR3 is 14 amino acids long. Trimming cost V 4 bases and J 0 bases, with 10 bases left between them. CDR3 region: CASSPRTANYGYTF. The CDR3 DNA sequence: TGTGCCAGCAGCCCCCGGACAGCTAACTATGGCTACACCTTC. Full variable domain (outside the CDR3, taken from reference TRBV9 and TRBJ1-2): DSGVTQTPKHLITATGQRVTLRCSPRSGDLSVYWYQQSLDQGLQFLIQYYNGEERAKGNILERFSAQQFPDLHSELNLSSLELGDSALYFCASSPRTANYGYTFGSGTRLTVV.

The rearrangement links TRBV5-1 to TRBJ2-2, with D perhaps TRBD2 (6 bases). Germline assignment: CDR1 SGHRS and CDR2 YFSETQ. The V end was cut by 9 bases, the J end by 1 base, with 13 bases between. The CDR3 runs to 14 residues. The CDR3 nucleotides read TGCGCCACTAAACTCGGGGGGAACACCGGGGAGCTGTTTTTT. Encoded protein: CATKLGGNTGELFF.

The chain recombines TRBV18 with TRBJ2-1; TRBD1 aligns across 9 bases. V gave up 3 bases and J gave up 10 bases; unmatched junction bases: 16. Looked up from germline, CDR1 is KGHSH and CDR2 is LQKENI. This CDR3 contains 17 residues. The CDR3 bases are TGTGCCAGCTCACCCACTAATACCGGGACAGGGTCCCGGGAGCAGTTCTTC. This gives the protein CASSPTNTGTGSREQFF.

The chain recombines TRBV19 with TRBJ2-2, with D possibly TRBD1 on 7 matching bases. CDR3 size: 14 residues. Germline V lookup: CDR1 LNHDA, CDR2 SQIVND (reference sequence). V gave up 9 bases and J gave up 0 bases, with 11 bases separating them. CDR3 region: CASDREANTGELFF. The CDR3 coding sequence is TGTGCCAGCGACAGGGAGGCGAACACCGGGGAGCTGTTTTTT.

This CDR3 reads CASSLREGANTGELFF. The CDR3, as DNA: TGCGCCAGCAGCTTGAGGGAGGGGGCGAACACCGGGGAGCTGTTTTTT. This sequence joins TRBV5-1 and TRBJ2-2, with a weak D call TRBD2 (7 bases). Germline V CDR1 and CDR2: SGHRS, YFSETQ. V was clipped by 1 base and J by 0 bases, with 10 bases between them. The CDR3 is 16 residues long.